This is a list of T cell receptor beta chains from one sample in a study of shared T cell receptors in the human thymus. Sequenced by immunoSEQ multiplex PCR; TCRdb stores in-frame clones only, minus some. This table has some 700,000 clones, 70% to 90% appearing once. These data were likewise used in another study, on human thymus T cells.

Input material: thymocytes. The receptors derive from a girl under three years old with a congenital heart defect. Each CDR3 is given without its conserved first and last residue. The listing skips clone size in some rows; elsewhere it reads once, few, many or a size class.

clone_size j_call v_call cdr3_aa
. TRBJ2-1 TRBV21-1 ASSNQGGQVIPDEQF
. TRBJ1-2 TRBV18 ASSPLDHREAFDGYT
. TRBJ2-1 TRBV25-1 ASSERDYRTYNEQF
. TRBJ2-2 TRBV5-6 ASSLDSPRGQGVFGELF
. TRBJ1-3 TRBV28 ASGRLISGNTIY
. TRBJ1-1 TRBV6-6 ASSYPGTGTEAF
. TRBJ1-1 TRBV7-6 ASSLLAPVDRATEAF
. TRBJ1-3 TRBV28 ASSLQGGITIY
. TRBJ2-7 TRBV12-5 ASGWTGLKTYEQY
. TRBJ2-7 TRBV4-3 ASSQDSGGKRYEQY
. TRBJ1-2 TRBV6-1 ASSEPLDGGRRGYT
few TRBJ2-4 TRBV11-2 ASSARPSKSKNIQY